This record looks at one T cell receptor (beta chain) sequence and its context. Its target is not known. Trimming stripped 3 bases from V and 1 base from J, with 6 bases between. CDR3 length: 13 residues. Germline CDR1 is LNHDA and CDR2 is SQIVND (reference sequence). These data are taken from a study of cytomegalovirus exposure and HLA in healthy donors. Primers: 60 Vbeta forward and 13 Jbeta reverse. How the authors handled the data: In a later analysis, the count reached roughly 80 million unique TCR beta chains, with approximately 10 million shared. Profiling relied on immunoSEQ multiplex PCR, and the TCRdb table lists in-frame clones only, not all of them. V, J and clone size are taken as reported in that table, and D and trimming were inferred from the DNA itself. The sample gives more than 95,000 clones, around 60% of which show up once; approximately 3% is in the top ten. Overall study findings and caveats: In an earlier analysis, productive rearrangement rates for most beta V segments clustered near 87% or 30%.

Donors counted as nominally healthy when sampled, yet unrecorded immune exposures were likely. Sequences were obtained from PBMCs. The sequence derives from a man in his sixties in good health and CMV-seronegative. This chain connects TRBV19 to TRBJ1-2; D unresolved. CDR3 in DNA: TGTGCCAGTAGTATGGCGGGTAACTATGGCTACACCTTC. Amino acids: CASSMAGNYGYTF.